This T cell receptor (beta chain) derives from a study of blood T cell repertoires in COVID-19. On the study more broadly: Sites in the United States, Italy and Spain provided acute and convalescent COVID-19 samples. From T cells, B-cell-depleted T cells, or PBMCs came the material, which was cDNA or gDNA.

Measured with immunoSEQ multiplex PCR; TCRdb has only the in-frame clones, and not every one. This table holds about 90,000 clones, 75% to 90% found once. The material sequenced was peripheral blood. The clonotype was recovered from a woman aged 70-85 years with acute or convalescent COVID-19.

CDR3 nucleotide sequence: TGTGCCAGCAGCCCGGGACAGGGGATCTATGGCTACACCTTC. Protein: CASSPGQGIYGYTF. This rearrangement joins TRBV5-5 to TRBJ1-2; TRBD1 aligns across 10 bases. Trimming cost V 4 bases and J 4 bases; bases outside gene matches: 4. CDR3 length: 14 residues. From germline, CDR1 is SGHKS and CDR2 YYEKEE (reference sequence).